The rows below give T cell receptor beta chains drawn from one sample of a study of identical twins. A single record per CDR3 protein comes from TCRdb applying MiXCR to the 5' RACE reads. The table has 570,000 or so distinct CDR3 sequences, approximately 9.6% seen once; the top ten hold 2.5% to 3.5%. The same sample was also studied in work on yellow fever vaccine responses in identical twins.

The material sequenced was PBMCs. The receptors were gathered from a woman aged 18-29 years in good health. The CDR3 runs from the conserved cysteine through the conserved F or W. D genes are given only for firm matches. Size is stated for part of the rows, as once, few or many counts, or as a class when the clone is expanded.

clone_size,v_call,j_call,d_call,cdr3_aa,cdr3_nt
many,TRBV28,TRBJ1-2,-,CASSLSTLTVYGYTF,TGTGCCAGCAGCCTCAGCACTCTGACAGTCTATGGCTACACCTTC
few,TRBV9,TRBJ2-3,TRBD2,CASSATVASGGAGNTQYF,TGTGCCAGCAGCGCAACGGTTGCTAGCGGGGGGGCCGGAAATACGCAGTATTTT
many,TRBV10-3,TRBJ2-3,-,CAISLRGTVHSGADTQYF,TGTGCCATCAGTCTCCGGGGGACAGTTCACTCCGGGGCCGATACGCAGTATTTT
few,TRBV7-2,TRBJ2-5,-,CASSLARGGGETQYF,TGTGCCAGCAGCTTAGCGAGGGGGGGCGGGGAGACCCAGTACTTC
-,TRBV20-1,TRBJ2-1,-,CSARPQGGYNEQFF,TGCAGTGCTAGGCCCCAGGGGGGCTACAATGAGCAGTTCTTC
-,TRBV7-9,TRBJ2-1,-,CASSPGAESSYNEQFF,TGTGCCAGCAGCCCAGGGGCCGAAAGCTCCTACAATGAGCAGTTCTTC
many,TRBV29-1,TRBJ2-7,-,CSAIPPGTYEQYF,TGCAGCGCAATCCCACCCGGAACCTACGAGCAGTACTTC
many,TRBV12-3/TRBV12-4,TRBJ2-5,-,CASRPSRETQYF,TGTGCCAGCAGACCTTCCCGGGAGACCCAGTACTTC
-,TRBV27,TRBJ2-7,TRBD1,CASSLADRESYEQYF,TGTGCCAGCAGTTTGGCGGACAGGGAGTCCTACGAGCAGTACTTC
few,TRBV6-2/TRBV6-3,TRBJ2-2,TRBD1,CASSRSTGTGNTGELFF,TGTGCCAGCAGTCGCTCTACCGGGACAGGGAACACCGGGGAGCTGTTTTTT
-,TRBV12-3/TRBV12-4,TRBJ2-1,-,CASGYEQFF,TGTGCCAGCGGATATGAGCAGTTCTTC
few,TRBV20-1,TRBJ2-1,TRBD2,CSARPTSGEQFF,TGCAGTGCTAGACCAACTAGCGGGGAGCAGTTCTTC
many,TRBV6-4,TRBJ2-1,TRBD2,CASSKTSGSEDEQFF,TGTGCCAGCAGTAAAACTAGCGGGAGTGAGGATGAGCAGTTCTTC
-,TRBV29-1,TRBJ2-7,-,CSVGGLTSYEQYF,TGCAGCGTGGGGGGACTTACCTCCTACGAGCAGTACTTC
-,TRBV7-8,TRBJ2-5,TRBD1,CASSGRRGLGETQYF,TGTGCCAGCAGCGGCCGCAGGGGGCTCGGGGAGACCCAGTACTTC
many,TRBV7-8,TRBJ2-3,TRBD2,CASSRLLAGAGDTQYF,TGTGCCAGCAGCCGACTACTAGCGGGGGCTGGAGATACGCAGTATTTT
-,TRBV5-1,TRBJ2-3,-,CASSPDSDLTDTQYF,TGCGCCAGCAGTCCTGACTCTGATCTCACAGATACGCAGTATTTT
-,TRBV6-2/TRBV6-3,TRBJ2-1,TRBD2,CASSYPPTSGLPSSYNEQFF,TGTGCCAGCAGTTACCCGCCAACTAGCGGCTTACCGAGCTCCTACAATGAGCAGTTCTTC
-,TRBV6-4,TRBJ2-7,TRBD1,CASRDRDRVCYEQYF,TGTGCCAGCAGGGACCGGGACAGGGTCTGCTACGAGCAGTACTTC
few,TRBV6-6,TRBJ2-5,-,CASSYRLEETQYF,TGTGCCAGCAGTTACAGGTTGGAAGAGACCCAGTACTTC
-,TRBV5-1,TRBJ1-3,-,CASSLDGTLGGNTIYF,TGCGCCAGCAGCTTGGATGGGACCTTGGGCGGAAACACCATATATTTT
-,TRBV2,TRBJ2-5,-,CARGPGGGETQYF,TGTGCCAGAGGTCCAGGGGGGGGTGAGACCCAGTACTTC
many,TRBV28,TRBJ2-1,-,CASSLQASYNEQFF,TGTGCCAGCAGTTTACAGGCGTCCTACAATGAGCAGTTCTTC